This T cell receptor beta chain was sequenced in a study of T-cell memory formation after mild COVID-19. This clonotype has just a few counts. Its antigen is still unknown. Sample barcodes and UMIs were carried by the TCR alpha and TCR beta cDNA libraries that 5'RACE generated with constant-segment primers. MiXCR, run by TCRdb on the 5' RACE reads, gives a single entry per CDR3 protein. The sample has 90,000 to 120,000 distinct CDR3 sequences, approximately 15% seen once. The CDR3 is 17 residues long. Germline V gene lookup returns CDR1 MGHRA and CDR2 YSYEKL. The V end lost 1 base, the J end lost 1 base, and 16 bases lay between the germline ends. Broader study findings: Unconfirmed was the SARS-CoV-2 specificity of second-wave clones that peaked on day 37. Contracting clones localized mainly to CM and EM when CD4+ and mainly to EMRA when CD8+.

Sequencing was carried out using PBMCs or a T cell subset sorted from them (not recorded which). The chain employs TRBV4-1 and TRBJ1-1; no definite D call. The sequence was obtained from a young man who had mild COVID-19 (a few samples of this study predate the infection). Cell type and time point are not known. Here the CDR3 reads CASSQGHRTGPNTEAFF. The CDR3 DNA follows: TGCGCCAGCAGCCAAGGCCACCGCACCGGTCCGAACACTGAAGCTTTCTTT.